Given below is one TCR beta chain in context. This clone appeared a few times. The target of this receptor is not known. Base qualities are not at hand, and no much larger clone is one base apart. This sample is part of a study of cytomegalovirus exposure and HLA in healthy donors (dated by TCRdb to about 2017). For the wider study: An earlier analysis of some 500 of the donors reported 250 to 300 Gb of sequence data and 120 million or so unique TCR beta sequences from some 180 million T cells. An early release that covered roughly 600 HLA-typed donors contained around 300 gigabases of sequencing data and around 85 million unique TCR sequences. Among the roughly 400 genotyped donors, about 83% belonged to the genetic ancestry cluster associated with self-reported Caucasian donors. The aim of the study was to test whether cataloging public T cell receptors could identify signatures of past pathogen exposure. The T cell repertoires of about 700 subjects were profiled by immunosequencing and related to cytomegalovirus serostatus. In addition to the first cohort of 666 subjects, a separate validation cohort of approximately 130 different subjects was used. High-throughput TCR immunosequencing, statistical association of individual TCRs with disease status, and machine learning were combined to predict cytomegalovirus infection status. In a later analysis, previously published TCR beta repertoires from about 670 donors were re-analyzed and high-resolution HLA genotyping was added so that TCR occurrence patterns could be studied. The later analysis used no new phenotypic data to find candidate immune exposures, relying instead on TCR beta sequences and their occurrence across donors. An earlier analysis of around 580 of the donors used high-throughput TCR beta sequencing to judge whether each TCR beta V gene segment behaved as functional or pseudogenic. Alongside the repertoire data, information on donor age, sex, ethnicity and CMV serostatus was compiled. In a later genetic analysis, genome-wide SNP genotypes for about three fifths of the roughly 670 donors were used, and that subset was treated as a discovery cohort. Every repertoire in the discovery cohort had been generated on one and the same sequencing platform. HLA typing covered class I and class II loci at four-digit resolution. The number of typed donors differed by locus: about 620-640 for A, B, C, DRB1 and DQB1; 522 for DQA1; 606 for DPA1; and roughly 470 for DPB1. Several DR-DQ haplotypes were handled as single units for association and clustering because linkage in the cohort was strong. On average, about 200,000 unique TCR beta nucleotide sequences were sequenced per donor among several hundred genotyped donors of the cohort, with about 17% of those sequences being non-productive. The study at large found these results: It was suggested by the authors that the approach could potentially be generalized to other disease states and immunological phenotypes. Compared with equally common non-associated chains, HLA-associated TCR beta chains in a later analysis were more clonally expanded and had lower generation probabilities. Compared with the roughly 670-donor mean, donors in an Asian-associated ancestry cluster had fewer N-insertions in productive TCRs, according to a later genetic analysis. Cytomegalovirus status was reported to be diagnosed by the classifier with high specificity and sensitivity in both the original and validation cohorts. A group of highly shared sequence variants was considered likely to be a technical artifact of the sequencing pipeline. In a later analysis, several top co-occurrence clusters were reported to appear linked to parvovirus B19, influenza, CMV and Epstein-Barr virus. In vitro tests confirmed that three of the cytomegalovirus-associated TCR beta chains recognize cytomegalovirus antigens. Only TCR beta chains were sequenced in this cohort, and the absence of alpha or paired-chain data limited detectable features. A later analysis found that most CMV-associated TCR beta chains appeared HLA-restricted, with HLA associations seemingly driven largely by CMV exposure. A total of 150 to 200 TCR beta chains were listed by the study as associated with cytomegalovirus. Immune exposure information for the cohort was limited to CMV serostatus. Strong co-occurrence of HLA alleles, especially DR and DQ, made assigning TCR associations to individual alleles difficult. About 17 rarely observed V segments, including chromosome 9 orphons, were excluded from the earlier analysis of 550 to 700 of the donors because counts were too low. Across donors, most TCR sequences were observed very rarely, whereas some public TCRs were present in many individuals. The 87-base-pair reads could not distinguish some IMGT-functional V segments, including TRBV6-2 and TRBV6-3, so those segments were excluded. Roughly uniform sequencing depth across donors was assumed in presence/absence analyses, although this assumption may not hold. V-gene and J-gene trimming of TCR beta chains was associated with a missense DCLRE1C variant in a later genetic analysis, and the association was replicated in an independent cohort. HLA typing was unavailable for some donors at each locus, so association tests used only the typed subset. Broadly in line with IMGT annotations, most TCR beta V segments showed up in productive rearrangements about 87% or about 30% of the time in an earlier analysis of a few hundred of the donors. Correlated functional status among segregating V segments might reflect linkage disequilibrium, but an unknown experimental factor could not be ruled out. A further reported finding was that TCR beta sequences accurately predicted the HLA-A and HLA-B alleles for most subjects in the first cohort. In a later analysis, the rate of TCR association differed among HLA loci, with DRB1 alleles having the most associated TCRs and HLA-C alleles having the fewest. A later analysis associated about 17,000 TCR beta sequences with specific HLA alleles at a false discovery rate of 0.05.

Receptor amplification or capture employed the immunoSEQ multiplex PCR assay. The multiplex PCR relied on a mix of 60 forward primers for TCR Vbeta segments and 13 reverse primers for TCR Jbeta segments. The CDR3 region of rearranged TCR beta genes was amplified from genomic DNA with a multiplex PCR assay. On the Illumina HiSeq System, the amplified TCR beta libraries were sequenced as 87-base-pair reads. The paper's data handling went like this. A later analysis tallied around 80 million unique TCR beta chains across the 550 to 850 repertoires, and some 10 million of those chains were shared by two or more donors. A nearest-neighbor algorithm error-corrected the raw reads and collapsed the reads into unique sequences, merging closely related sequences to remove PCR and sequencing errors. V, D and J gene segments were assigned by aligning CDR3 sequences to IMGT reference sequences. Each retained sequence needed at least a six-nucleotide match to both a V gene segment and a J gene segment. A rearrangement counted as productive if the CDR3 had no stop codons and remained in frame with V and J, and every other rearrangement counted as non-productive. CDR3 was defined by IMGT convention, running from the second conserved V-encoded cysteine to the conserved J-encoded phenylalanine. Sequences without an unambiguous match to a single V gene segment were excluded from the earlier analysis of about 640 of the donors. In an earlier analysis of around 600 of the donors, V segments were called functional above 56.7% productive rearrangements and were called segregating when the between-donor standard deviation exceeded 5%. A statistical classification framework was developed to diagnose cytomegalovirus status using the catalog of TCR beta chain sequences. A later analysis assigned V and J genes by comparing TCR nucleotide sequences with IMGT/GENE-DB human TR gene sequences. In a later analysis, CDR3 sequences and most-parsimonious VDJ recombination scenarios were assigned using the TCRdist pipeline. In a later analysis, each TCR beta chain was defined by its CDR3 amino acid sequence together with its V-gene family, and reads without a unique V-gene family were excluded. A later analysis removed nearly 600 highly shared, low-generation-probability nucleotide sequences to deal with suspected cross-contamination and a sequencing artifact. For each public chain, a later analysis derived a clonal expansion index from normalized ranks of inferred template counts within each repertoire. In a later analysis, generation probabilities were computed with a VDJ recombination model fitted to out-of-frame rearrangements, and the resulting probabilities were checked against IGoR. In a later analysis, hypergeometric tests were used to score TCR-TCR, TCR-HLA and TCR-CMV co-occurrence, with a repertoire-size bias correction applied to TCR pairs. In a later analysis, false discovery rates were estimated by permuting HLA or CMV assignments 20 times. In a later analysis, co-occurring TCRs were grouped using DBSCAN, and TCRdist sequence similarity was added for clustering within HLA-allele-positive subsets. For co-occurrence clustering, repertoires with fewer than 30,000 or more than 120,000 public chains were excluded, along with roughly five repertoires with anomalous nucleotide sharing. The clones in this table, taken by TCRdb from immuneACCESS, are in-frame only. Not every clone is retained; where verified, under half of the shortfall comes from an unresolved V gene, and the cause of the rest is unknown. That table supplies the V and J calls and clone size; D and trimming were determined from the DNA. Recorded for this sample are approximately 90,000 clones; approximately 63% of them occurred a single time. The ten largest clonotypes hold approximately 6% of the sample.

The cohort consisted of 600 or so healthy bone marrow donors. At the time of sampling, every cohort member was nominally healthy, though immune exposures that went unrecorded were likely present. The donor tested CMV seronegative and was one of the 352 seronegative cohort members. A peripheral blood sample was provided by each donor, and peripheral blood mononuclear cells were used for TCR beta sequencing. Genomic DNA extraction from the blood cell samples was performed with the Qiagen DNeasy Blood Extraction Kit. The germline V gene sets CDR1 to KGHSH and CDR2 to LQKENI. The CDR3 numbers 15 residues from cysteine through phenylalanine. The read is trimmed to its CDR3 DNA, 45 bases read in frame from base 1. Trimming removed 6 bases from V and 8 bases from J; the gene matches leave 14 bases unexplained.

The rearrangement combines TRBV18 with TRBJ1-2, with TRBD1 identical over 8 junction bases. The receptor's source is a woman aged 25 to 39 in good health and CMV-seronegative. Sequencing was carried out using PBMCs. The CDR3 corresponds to CASSAIDRGKSGYTF. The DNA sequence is TGTGCCAGCTCCGCGATTGACAGGGGAAAGTCGGGCTACACCTTC. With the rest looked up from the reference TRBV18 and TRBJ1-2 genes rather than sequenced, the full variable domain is NAGVMQNPRHLVRRRGQEARLRCSPMKGHSHVYWYRQLPEEGLKFMVYLQKENIIDESGMPKERFSAEFPKEGPSILRIQQVVRGDSAAYFCASSAIDRGKSGYTFGSGTRLTVV.